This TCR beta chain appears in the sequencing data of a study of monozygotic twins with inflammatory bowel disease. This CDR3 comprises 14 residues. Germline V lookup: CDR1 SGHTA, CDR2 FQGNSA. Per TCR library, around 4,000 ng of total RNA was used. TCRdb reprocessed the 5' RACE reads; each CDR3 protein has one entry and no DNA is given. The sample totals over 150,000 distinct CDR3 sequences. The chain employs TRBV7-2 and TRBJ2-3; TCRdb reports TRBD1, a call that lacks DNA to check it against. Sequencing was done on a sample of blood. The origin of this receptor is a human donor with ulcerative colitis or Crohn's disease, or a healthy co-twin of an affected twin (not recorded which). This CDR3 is CASSPRTGSDTQYF.